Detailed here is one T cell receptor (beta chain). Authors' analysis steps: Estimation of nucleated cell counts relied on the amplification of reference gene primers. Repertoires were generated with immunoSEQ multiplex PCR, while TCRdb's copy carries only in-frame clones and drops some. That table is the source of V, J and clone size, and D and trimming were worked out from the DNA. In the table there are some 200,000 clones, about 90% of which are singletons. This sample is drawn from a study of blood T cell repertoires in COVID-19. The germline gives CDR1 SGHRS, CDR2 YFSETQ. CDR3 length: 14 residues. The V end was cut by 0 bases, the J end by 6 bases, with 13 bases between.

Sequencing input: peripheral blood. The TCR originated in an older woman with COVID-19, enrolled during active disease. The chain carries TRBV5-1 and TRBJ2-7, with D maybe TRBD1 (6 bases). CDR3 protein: CASSLVAGELEQYF. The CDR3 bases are TGCGCCAGCAGCTTGGTGGCAGGGGAACTCGAGCAGTACTTC.